Sequencing of this TCR delta chain was carried out in a study of gamma-delta chains in newborns, infants, children. Study details: Polyclonal expansion of innate γδ T cells after birth follows microbial exposure.

The CDR3 sequence is 23 residues long. CDR1 TSWWSYY and CDR2 QGS come from the germline V gene. Trimming at V came to 2 bases and at J to 0 bases, leaving 26 bases not matched to a gene. TCRdb fed the reads to CATT. The repertoire holds around 11,000 delta-chain clones, with approximately 3.6% as singletons. In the case of this clone: Other nucleotide sequences from this sample produce the same CDR3.

Sample: blood. The V gene is TRDV1, the J gene TRDJ1; TRDD3 aligns across 8 bases. This TCR was recovered from a child who was a newborn, infant or young child, either healthy, febrile or measles-vaccinated (not recorded which). The CDR3 region is CALGEASVRTGGYLRSNTDKLIF. CDR3 in DNA: TGTGCTCTTGGGGAAGCTTCCGTACGTACTGGGGGGTACCTCCGCTCGAACACCGATAAACTCATCTTT.